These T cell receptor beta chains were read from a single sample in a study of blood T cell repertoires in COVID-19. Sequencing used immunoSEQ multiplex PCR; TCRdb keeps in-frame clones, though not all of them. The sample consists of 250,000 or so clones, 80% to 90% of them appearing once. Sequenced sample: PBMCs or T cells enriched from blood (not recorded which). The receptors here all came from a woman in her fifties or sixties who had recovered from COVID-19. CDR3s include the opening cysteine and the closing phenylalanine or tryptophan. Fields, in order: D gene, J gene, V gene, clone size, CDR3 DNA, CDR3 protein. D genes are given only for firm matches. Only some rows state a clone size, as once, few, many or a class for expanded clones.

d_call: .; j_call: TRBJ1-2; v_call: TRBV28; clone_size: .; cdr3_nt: TGTGCCAGCAGTTACAGGGCCCTACTAGACTATGGCTACACCTTC; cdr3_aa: CASSYRALLDYGYTF
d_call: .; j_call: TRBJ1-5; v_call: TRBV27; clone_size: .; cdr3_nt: TGTGCCAGCAGTTCCACACGAAGCCAGCGCTTTAGCAATCAGCCCCAGCATTTT; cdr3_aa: CASSSTRSQRFSNQPQHF
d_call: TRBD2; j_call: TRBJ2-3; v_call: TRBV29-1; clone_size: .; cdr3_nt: TGCAGCGTTGAGCTGCTCCGGACTAGCGGAACTAGCACAGATACGCAGTATTTT; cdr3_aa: CSVELLRTSGTSTDTQYF
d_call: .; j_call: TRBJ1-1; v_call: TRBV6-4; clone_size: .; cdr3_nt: TGTGCCAGTTCTCAGGCGTCGGCCACTGAAGCTTTCTTT; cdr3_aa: CASSQASATEAFF
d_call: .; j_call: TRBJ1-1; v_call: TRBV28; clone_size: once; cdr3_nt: TGTGCCAGCAGTTTAGGGGGCGCGGACACTGAAGCTTTCTTT; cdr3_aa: CASSLGGADTEAFF
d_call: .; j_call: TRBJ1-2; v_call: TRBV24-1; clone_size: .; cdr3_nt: TGTGCCACCAGTTTAACAGGCTTCTATGGCTACACCTTC; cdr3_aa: CATSLTGFYGYTF
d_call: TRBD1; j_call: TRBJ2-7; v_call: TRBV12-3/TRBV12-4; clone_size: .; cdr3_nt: TGTGCCAGCAGTTACAGGGGGCTTTACGAGCAGTACTTC; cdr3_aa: CASSYRGLYEQYF
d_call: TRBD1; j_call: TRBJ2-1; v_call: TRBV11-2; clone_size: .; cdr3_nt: TGTGCCATCAAACCCGGGACAGCTTACAATGAGCAGTTCTTC; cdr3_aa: CAIKPGTAYNEQFF
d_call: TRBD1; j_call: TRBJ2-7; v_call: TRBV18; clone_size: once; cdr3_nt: TGTGCCAGCTCACCACCGAACAGGGGACACGAGCAGTACTTC; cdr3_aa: CASSPPNRGHEQYF
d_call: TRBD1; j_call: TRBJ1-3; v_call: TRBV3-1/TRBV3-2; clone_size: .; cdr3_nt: TGTGCCAGCAGCCCTTGGGACAGGGGCTACTCCCTCTCTGGAAACACCATATATTTT; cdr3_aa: CASSPWDRGYSLSGNTIYF
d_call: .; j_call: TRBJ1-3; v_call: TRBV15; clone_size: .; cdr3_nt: TGTGCCACCAGCAGAGAGCGTTCGAACACCATATATTTT; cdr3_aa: CATSRERSNTIYF
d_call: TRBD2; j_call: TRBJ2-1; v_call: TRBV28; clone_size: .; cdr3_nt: TGTGCCAGCAGTTTCCCAGCGGGAGGGCCCCGGGGTGAGCAGTTCTTC; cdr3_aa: CASSFPAGGPRGEQFF
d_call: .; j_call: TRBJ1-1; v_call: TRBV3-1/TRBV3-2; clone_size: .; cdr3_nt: TGTGCCAGCAGCCAAAGGACCCTACAGGAATCAGAAGCTTTCTTT; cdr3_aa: CASSQRTLQESEAFF
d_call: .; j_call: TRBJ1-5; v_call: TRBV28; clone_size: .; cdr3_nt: TGTGCCAGCATGCCCGGGTACTTCGCCAATCAGCCCCAGCATTTT; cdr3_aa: CASMPGYFANQPQHF
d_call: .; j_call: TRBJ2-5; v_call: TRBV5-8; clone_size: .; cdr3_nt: TGTGCCAGCAGCGTCCGACAGTCCCGGGACACTCAAGAGACCCAGTACTTC; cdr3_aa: CASSVRQSRDTQETQYF
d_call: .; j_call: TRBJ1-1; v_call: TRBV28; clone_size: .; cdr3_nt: TGTGCCACCAAGCGGGGGGTTTTGGCTGAAGCTTTCTTT; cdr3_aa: CATKRGVLAEAFF
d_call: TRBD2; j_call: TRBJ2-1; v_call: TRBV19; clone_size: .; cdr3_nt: TGTGCCAGTAGTATGTTCCTAGCGGGAGGATCCTACAATGAGCAGTTCTTC; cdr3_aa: CASSMFLAGGSYNEQFF
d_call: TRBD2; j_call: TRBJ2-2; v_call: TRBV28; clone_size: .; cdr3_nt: TGTGCCAGCAGGCAGCGGGAGTTGTACACCGGGGAGCTGTTTTTT; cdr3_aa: CASRQRELYTGELFF
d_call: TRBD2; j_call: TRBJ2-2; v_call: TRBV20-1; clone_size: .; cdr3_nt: TGCAGTGCTAGTATCCCCCTAGCGGGAGGCCACGCGAACACCGGGGAGCTGTTTTTT; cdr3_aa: CSASIPLAGGHANTGELFF
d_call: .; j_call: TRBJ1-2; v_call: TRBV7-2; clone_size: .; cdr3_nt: TGTGCCAGCAAAAACAGGATTAACTATGGCTACACCTTC; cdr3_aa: CASKNRINYGYTF
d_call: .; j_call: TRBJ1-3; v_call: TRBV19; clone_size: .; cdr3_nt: TGTGCCAGTAGCATTCTTAGCTCTGGAAACACCATATATTTT; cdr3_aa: CASSILSSGNTIYF
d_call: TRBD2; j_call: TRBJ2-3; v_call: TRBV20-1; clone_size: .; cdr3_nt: TGCAGTGCTAGTTATTCTAGCGGGAGTGGGACGGGCACAGATACGCAGTATTTT; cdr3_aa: CSASYSSGSGTGTDTQYF